These 18 T cell receptor beta chains were sequenced from one sample in a study of T cell repertoires in cytomegalovirus infection. TCRdb re-called the reads through MiXCR, storing one row per CDR3 protein. The sample has approximately 280,000 distinct CDR3 sequences; 22% are singletons. Their antigens are not known. Here the sequenced sample was cultured PBMCs, taken from culture after CMV antigen stimulation. The receptors stem from a human donor in good health (CMV status not recorded). Some clones in this sample may be carry-over from other donors' samples.

V and J are TRBV19 and TRBJ2-3; 8 bases are shared with TRBD1. The CDR3 contains 14 residues. Germline CDR1 LNHDA, CDR2 SQIVND (reference sequence). J gave up 2 bases and V 6 bases, and 4 bases lay outside the gene matches. CDR3 protein: CASSPTGDTDTQYF. The CDR3 region has the DNA TGTGCCAGTAGCCCGACAGGGGACACAGATACGCAGTATTTT.

In this sample, this clonotype turned up many times. The genes are TRBV12-3 or TRBV12-4 and TRBJ2-2, with unresolved D. The CDR3 spans 15 residues. Trimming removed 7 bases from V and 3 bases from J, with 15 bases in between. CDR3 DNA: TGTGCCAGCACCTTGGTCAGCCCAGACACCGGGGAGCTGTTTTTT. It codes for CASTLVSPDTGELFF.

V is TRBV7-6 and J is TRBJ2-1; 9 nucleotides align to TRBD2. The CDR3 is made up of 17 amino acids. Germline V gene data show CDR1 as SGHVS and CDR2 as FNYEAQ. V gave up 5 bases and J gave up 4 bases; unmatched junction bases: 12. CDR3 amino acids: CASSQGVRGRVYNEQFF. CDR3 bases: TGTGCCAGCAGCCAAGGGGTACGCGGGAGGGTGTACAATGAGCAGTTCTTC.

The rearrangement uses TRBV12-3 or TRBV12-4 and TRBJ2-7; TRBD2 might be the D (5 bases). V lost 5 bases, J lost 3 bases, and 8 bases lay in between. This CDR3 contains 12 residues. The chain's CDR3 is CASSRGIYEQYF. In DNA form, the CDR3 reads TGTGCCAGCAGTCGGGGTATCTACGAGCAGTACTTC.

The rearrangement uses TRBV7-8 and TRBJ1-1; D is unclear. Germline V CDR1 and CDR2: SGHVS, FQNEAQ. V was cut by 1 base and J by 6 bases, with 6 bases left in between. The CDR3 contains 12 residues. Here the CDR3 DNA reads TGTGCCAGCAGCTTAGGGCATCCTGAAGCTTTCTTT. This encodes CASSLGHPEAFF. The entire variable domain, with the rest obtained from reference TRBV7-8 and TRBJ1-1, is as follows: GAGVSQSPRYKVAKRGQDVALRCDPISGHVSLFWYQQALGQGPEFLTYFQNEAQLDKSGLPSDRFFAERPEGSVSTLKIQRTQQEDSAVYLCASSLGHPEAFFGQGTRLTVV.

There are a few counts of this clonotype. The chain carries TRBV4-3 and TRBJ2-2; tentative D call: TRBD2 (5 bases). Trimming removed 2 bases from V and 7 bases from J, with 17 bases in between. The CDR3 is made up of 16 amino acids. Germline V gives CDR1 LGHNA, CDR2 YSLEER. The CDR3 sequence: CASSQSLRGNYGELFF. CDR3 DNA sequence: TGCGCCAGCAGCCAATCTCTCAGAGGGAACTACGGGGAGCTGTTTTTT.

This sequence joins TRBV19 and TRBJ2-3; the D gene is possibly TRBD1 (6 bases). CDR1 is LNHDA, CDR2 SQIVND, per germline (reference sequence). Trimming pared 7 bases from V and 2 bases from J, leaving 13 bases between. The CDR3 is made up of 14 amino acids. The CDR3 bases are TGTGCCAGTACCCTGACAGGATCCACAGATACGCAGTATTTT. As protein: CASTLTGSTDTQYF.

This clonotype has at least ten counts. V gene TRBV28 combines with J gene TRBJ2-3, with 8 bases matching TRBD1. The CDR3 covers 15 residues. From germline, CDR1 is MDHEN and CDR2 SYDVKM. With V trimmed by 6 bases and J by 0 bases, 5 bases remained unmatched. In DNA, the CDR3 is TGTGCCAGCAGCCTCAGGGGGCTTAGCACAGATACGCAGTATTTT. Translated, it gives CASSLRGLSTDTQYF.

The chain recombines TRBV28 with TRBJ2-4, with D tentatively TRBD1 or TRBD2 (6 bases each). The CDR3 sequence is 16 residues long. From germline, CDR1 is MDHEN and CDR2 SYDVKM. V lost 3 bases and J 1 base, leaving 13 bases between the germline ends. The CDR3, as DNA: TGTGCCAGCAGTTTCCCCCCGGGGGCGGCCAAAAACATTCAGTACTTC. Translation gives CASSFPPGAAKNIQYF.

The rearrangement joins TRBV4-1 to TRBJ1-4, with 7 bases fitting TRBD1. V dropped 2 bases and J dropped 8; count of bases not matched to a gene: 8. This CDR3 is built from 15 residues. CDR1 is MGHRA and CDR2 is YSYEKL in the germline V gene. CDR3 loop: CASSQPDREGEKLFF. CDR3 bases: TGCGCCAGCAGCCAACCCGACAGGGAAGGCGAAAAACTGTTTTTT.

The CDR3 nucleotides are TGTGCCAGCAGCCCCAGGGAGTCCGGGAGCTCCTACAATGAGCAGTTCTTC. Its translation: CASSPRESGSSYNEQFF. The chain is built from TRBV9 and TRBJ2-1; D is possibly TRBD2 (6 bases). Trimming stripped 4 bases from V and 0 bases from J, with 17 bases between. The CDR3 totals 17 residues. CDR1 SGDLS and CDR2 YYNGEE come from the germline V gene.

The chain combines TRBV20-1 with TRBJ2-7; 8 nucleotides agree with TRBD2. Germline assignment: CDR1 DFQATT and CDR2 SNEGSKA (reference sequence). After removal of 0 bases from V and 4 bases from J, the junction contained 8 bases not matched to a gene. This CDR3 spans 15 amino acids. CDR3 sequence: CSARDVVSGTYEQYF. In DNA, the CDR3 is TGCAGTGCTAGAGATGTTGTTAGCGGGACGTACGAGCAGTACTTC.

The V call is TRBV30, the J call TRBJ2-3, with 10 bases fitting TRBD2. Germline assignment: CDR1 GTSNPN and CDR2 SVGIG (reference sequence). The CDR3 sequence is 14 residues long. The junction had 8 bases not matched to a gene; V was cut back by 5 bases and J by 6 bases. Written as DNA, the CDR3 is TGTGCCTGGGGTCGGCTAGCGGGAGCGGATACGCAGTATTTT. As protein: CAWGRLAGADTQYF.

The J gene is TRBJ1-3, the V gene TRBV28; TRBD1 might be the D (5 bases). The germline V gene encodes CDR1 MDHEN and CDR2 SYDVKM. This CDR3 has 15 residues. V gave up 6 bases and J gave up 0 bases, with 12 bases separating them. The CDR3 loop reads CASSQGGASGNTIYF. The DNA for the CDR3 is TGTGCCAGCAGCCAGGGAGGGGCCTCTGGAAACACCATATATTTT.

This clonotype was seen a handful of times. This chain uses TRBV7-2 with TRBJ2-1; TRBD2 matches at 7 bases. The CDR3 spans 16 residues. V lost 1 base to trimming and J lost 4 bases; unmatched junction nucleotides: 7. Germline CDR1 SGHTA, CDR2 FQGNSA. The CDR3: CASSLDGLAEYNEQFF. DNA of the CDR3: TGTGCCAGCAGCTTAGACGGCCTAGCGGAATACAATGAGCAGTTCTTC.

This clonotype was observed at least ten times. The chain has TRBV28 and TRBJ2-6; D not resolved. CDR3 size: 13 residues. Trimming removed 3 bases at V and 3 bases at J, with 3 bases between. From germline, CDR1 is MDHEN and CDR2 SYDVKM. CDR3 DNA sequence: TGTGCCAGCAGTTTCGGTGGGGCCAACGTCCTGACTTTC. It specifies CASSFGGANVLTF.

This clonotype was observed many times. This rearrangement joins TRBV7-2 to TRBJ1-4; D ambiguous. Between the trimmed V and J ends, which lost 1 base and 5 bases, there was a span of 14 bases. Germline V lookup: CDR1 SGHTA, CDR2 FQGNSA. This CDR3 has 16 residues. The CDR3 coding sequence is TGTGCCAGCAGCTTAGTTGCATCCGGAGGGAATGAAAAACTGTTTTTT. Protein sequence: CASSLVASGGNEKLFF.

This clonotype was seen only once. The chain couples TRBV4-1 to TRBJ1-4, with D uncertain. Trimming left V 0 bases short and J 14 bases short, with 22 bases between. The CDR3 length is 16 residues. CDR1 and CDR2 (germline): MGHRA, YSYEKL. The CDR3 loop is CASSQDPSGPRERLFF. CDR3 nucleotides: TGCGCCAGCAGCCAAGATCCGTCGGGCCCGCGAGAAAGGCTGTTTTTT.